This T cell receptor beta chain is from a study of blood T cell repertoires in COVID-19. The V and J ends lost 4 bases and 6 bases respectively, with 12 bases between them. The CDR3 is 13 residues long. Germline V gene data show CDR1 as MGHDK and CDR2 as SYGVNS. The authors' processing: Reference gene primer amplification gave nucleated cell count estimates. Clones were read by immunoSEQ multiplex PCR, and TCRdb kept only the in-frame ones, dropping some. The D gene and trimming were derived from the DNA, and the V and J assignments and clone size from that table. In the table there are over 60,000 clones, 90% of which are singletons.

This receptor was identified in a man aged 45-65 years with acute or convalescent COVID-19. The chain combines TRBV25-1 with TRBJ1-1; D is possibly TRBD1 (5 bases). The sample consisted of peripheral blood. CDR3 sequence: CASSGLVGPEAFF. The CDR3 region has the DNA TGTGCCAGCAGTGGGCTGGTGGGGCCTGAAGCTTTCTTT.